Below, 18 T cell receptor beta chains from the same sample are listed, as sequenced in a study of T cell responses to AZD1222 COVID-19 vaccine. Only in-frame clones appear in the TCRdb table, and some are missing; sequencing was by immunoSEQ multiplex PCR. Of about 96,000 clones listed, roughly 90% are singletons. This specimen was peripheral blood, taken on day 0 of AZD1222 vaccination. These receptors were collected from an adult in good health.

The chain couples TRBV10-3 to TRBJ2-7, with 10 bases matching TRBD2. V was clipped by 8 bases and J by 5 bases; unmatched bases: 6. Looked up from germline, CDR1 is ENHRY and CDR2 is SYGVKD. This CDR3 region has 13 residues. DNA for the CDR3: TGTGCCATCGGCCTAGCGGGAGAAGACGAGCAGTACTTC. Translation gives CAIGLAGEDEQYF.

A single count supports this clone. The chain is built from TRBV5-1 and TRBJ2-3; D is unclear. CDR3 size: 14 residues. V was shortened by 0 bases and J by 5 bases, with 10 bases between the two germline ends. The germline V gene encodes CDR1 SGHRS and CDR2 YFSETQ. The CDR3 DNA reads as TGCGCCAGCAGCTTGGACCCGGCGGAAGATACGCAGTATTTT. Protein product: CASSLDPAEDTQYF.

This clone appeared a single time. V and J are TRBV6-2 or TRBV6-3 and TRBJ1-5, with D possibly TRBD1 on 5 matching bases. Germline V lookup: CDR1 MNHEY, CDR2 SVGEGT. Trimming took 5 bases from V and 5 from J, leaving 19 bases between them. The CDR3 has 16 residues. CDR3 bases: TGTGCCAGCAGTGACTTCGGGACGGAGTTGGATCAGCCCCAGCATTTT. It translates to CASSDFGTELDQPQHF.

In its sample, this clone was seen once. This chain joins TRBV28 and TRBJ1-2, with 8 bases aligning to TRBD1. Trimming took 3 bases from V and 3 from J; bases not matched to a gene: 6. Germline V gene sequence: CDR1 MDHEN, CDR2 SYDVKM. The CDR3 loop spans 15 amino acids. The CDR3 DNA reads TGTGCCAGCAGTTTCAGGGGGCGACCGGACTATGGCTACACCTTC. Encoded protein: CASSFRGRPDYGYTF.

This clone was observed a single time. This chain uses TRBV25-1 with TRBJ2-1, with 8 bases lining up with TRBD2. The ends lost 5 bases at V and 2 bases at J; junction bases unmatched: 5. The germline V gene encodes CDR1 MGHDK and CDR2 SYGVNS. This CDR3 has 15 amino acids. The CDR3 DNA follows: TGTGCCAGCAGTCCCCGGGAGGGCCCCTACAATGAGCAGTTCTTC. Translation gives CASSPREGPYNEQFF.

On this clone itself: This likely comes from a read error, as the CDR3 has no conserved phenylalanine or tryptophan at its end. The gene calls are TRBV30 and TRBJ1-1; TRBD1 is a possible D gene (5 bases). The V end lost 1 base, the J end lost 4 bases, and 7 bases lay between the germline ends. This CDR3 is 12 amino acids long. From germline, CDR1 is GTSNPN and CDR2 SVGIG (reference sequence). The CDR3 here is CAWSDRPTEAFL. The CDR3 nucleotides are TGTGCCTGGAGTGACAGGCCCACTGAAGCTTTCCTT.

The rearrangement joins TRBV28 to TRBJ1-5; D call uncertain. The germline CDR1 and CDR2 sequences are MDHEN and SYDVKM. V lost 7 bases and J 4 bases, leaving 17 bases between the germline ends. The CDR3 consists of 15 residues. In DNA form, the CDR3 reads TGTGCCAGCACCTTGGGAGGGTCCTATAATCAGCCCCAGCATTTT. This gives the protein CASTLGGSYNQPQHF.

CDR3 DNA: TGTGCCAGCAGTTGGTGGTCCAATCAGCCCCAGCATTTT. As protein: CASSWWSNQPQHF. The V and J genes are TRBV6-2 or TRBV6-3 and TRBJ1-5; D is undetermined. The CDR3 totals 13 residues. Deletions cut 4 bases from V and 3 bases from J, with 7 bases between. Germline lookup yields CDR1 MNHEY and CDR2 SVGEGT.

This clone was counted between two and nine times. The gene calls are TRBV21-1 and TRBJ2-5; TRBD1, the table's D call, lacks a check against the DNA. TRBV21-1 is a known pseudogene. The CDR3 is 15 amino acids. The CDR3 loop is CASTGDRELKETQYF. As DNA, the CDR3 is TGTGCCAGCACCGGGGACAGGGAATTGAAAGAGACCCAGTACTTC.

The genes are TRBV7-2 and TRBJ2-1; 12 bases agree with TRBD1. The junction had 9 bases not matched to a gene; V was cut back by 2 bases and J by 7 bases. Germline V gives CDR1 SGHTA, CDR2 FQGNSA. The CDR3 totals 17 residues. The CDR3 region has the DNA TGTGCCAGCAGCTTACAGTCCGGGACAGGGGGCTTGAATGAGCAGTTCTTC. Its protein is CASSLQSGTGGLNEQFF.

This chain connects TRBV29-1 to TRBJ1-3, with TRBD1 as a possible D gene (5 bases). This CDR3 has 11 amino acids. V was cut by 7 bases and J by 4 bases, with 8 bases left in between. Germline loops: CDR1 SQVTM, CDR2 ANQGSEA. CDR3 residues: CSGRQGNTIYF. The CDR3, as DNA: TGCAGCGGTCGACAGGGAAACACCATATATTTT.

V gene TRBV28 combines with J gene TRBJ2-7; D gene ambiguous. Between the trimmed V and J ends, which lost 6 bases and 7 bases, there was a span of 13 bases. The CDR3 has 12 residues. Germline lookup yields CDR1 MDHEN and CDR2 SYDVKM. CDR3 sequence reads: CASSPGPREQYF. In DNA form, the CDR3 reads TGTGCCAGCAGCCCCGGGCCGCGTGAGCAGTACTTC.

The V and J genes are TRBV6-2 or TRBV6-3 and TRBJ2-5, with 11 positions matching TRBD2. CDR1 is MNHEY and CDR2 is SVGEGT in the germline V gene. The CDR3 is 16 amino acids. V dropped 2 bases and J dropped 7; count of bases not matched to a gene: 9. The CDR3 nucleotides are TGTGCCAGCAGTTACGGGGGACTAGCGGCCCGCGCGACCCAGTACTTC. Translation: CASSYGGLAARATQYF.

This clone was seen more than once but under ten times. V is TRBV7-8 and J is TRBJ1-6; TRBD1 aligns across 8 bases. CDR3 length: 16 amino acids. Germline loops: CDR1 SGHVS, CDR2 FQNEAQ. V shed 5 bases, J shed 7 bases, and the junction held 10 bases outside the gene matches. The CDR3 nucleotides read TGTGCCAGCAGCCTTACCCAGGGGGCGAGAAATTCACCCCTCCACTTT. Translated, it gives CASSLTQGARNSPLHF.

CDR3 DNA sequence: TGTGTATTACAGGGGAACTATGGCTACACCTTC. Its protein is CVLQGNYGYTF. This rearrangement joins TRBV30 to TRBJ1-2; TRBD1 agrees at 7 bases. This CDR3 comprises 11 residues. The V gene's germline CDR1 is GTSNPN and CDR2 SVGIG (reference sequence).

The gene calls are TRBV7-2 and TRBJ2-7; D uncertain. V lost 4 bases to trimming and J lost 7 bases, with 20 bases between them. CDR3 length: 15 amino acids. The germline V gene has CDR1 SGHTA and CDR2 FQGNSA. The CDR3 region is CASSSDPGPQREQYF. CDR3 in DNA: TGTGCCAGCAGCTCCGATCCCGGGCCCCAAAGGGAGCAGTACTTC.

This clone was counted only a few times. The rearrangement links TRBV29-1 to TRBJ2-7; 7 nucleotides align to TRBD1. The germline V gene encodes CDR1 SQVTM and CDR2 ANQGSEA. This CDR3 is 16 amino acids long. V lost 5 bases and J lost 4; bases outside the gene matches: 17. The CDR3 nucleotides are TGCAGCGTTACCGCCGACAGAGACAGGGCCGGTTACGAGCAGTACTTC. Protein product: CSVTADRDRAGYEQYF.

This chain links TRBV4-2 with TRBJ2-6; unclear D gene. This CDR3 contains 17 residues. The V end lost 1 base, the J end lost 6 bases, and 16 bases lay between the germline ends. CDR1 LGHNA and CDR2 YNFKEQ come from the germline V gene. This CDR3 is CASSQGSQVAPANVLTF. CDR3 bases: TGTGCCAGCAGCCAAGGAAGTCAGGTCGCGCCGGCCAACGTCCTGACTTTC.